The text below deals with one TCR beta chain. Assay: immunoSEQ multiplex PCR; the TCRdb copy retains only in-frame clones and omits some. Among nearly 60,000 clones listed, about 90% were seen once. The data stem from a study of OX40 agonist ivuxolimab in advanced cancers. Germline CDR1 and CDR2: SGHTA and FQGNSA. This CDR3 spans 13 amino acids. The V end lost 4 bases, the J end lost 2 bases, and 6 bases lay between the germline ends. The receptor comes from an adult with an advanced solid tumor such as melanoma, head and neck, liver or kidney cancer. The sample in question was CD4+ or CD8+ T cells sorted from blood, obtained in a trial of the OX40 agonist ivuxolimab. This chain uses TRBV7-2 with TRBJ1-5, with D hard to call. As DNA, the CDR3 is TGTGCCAGCAGCTCCGATCGCAATCAGCCCCAGCATTTT. This encodes CASSSDRNQPQHF.